These T cell receptor beta chains were read from a single sample in a study of CD8 T cells in ankylosing spondylitis. MiXCR was run by TCRdb on the 5' RACE reads, yielding one entry per CDR3 protein. The table lists some 800,000 distinct CDR3 sequences, 10% to 15% of them singletons. Sequenced material: blood, either unsorted or a sorted T cell fraction (not recorded which). Every receptor here comes from a male donor with ankylosing spondylitis. The CDR3 runs from the conserved cysteine through the conserved F or W. A D gene is named only where the DNA matches it firmly. Where a row states a size, it is once, few, many or the class of an expanded clone; other rows omit it.

- TRBJ1-1 many TRBV5-1 CASSSQGDAFF TGCGCCAGCAGCTCCCAGGGTGACGCTTTCTTT
- TRBJ1-1 - TRBV7-2 CASSSRGHTEAFF TGTGCCAGCAGCTCCAGGGGTCACACTGAAGCTTTCTTT
- TRBJ2-5 - TRBV5-1 CASSSRRNQETQYF TGCGCCAGCAGCTCCCGACGGAACCAAGAGACCCAGTACTTC
- TRBJ1-4 - TRBV7-2 CASSLEGMGEKLFF TGTGCCAGCAGCTTGGAAGGGATGGGTGAAAAACTGTTTTTT
TRBD1 TRBJ2-5 few TRBV14 CASSPLTGGGTQYF TGTGCCAGCAGCCCACTGACAGGGGGTGGGACCCAGTACTTC
TRBD1 TRBJ2-2 many TRBV12-3/TRBV12-4 CASSRTGRTGELFF TGTGCCAGCAGCAGGACAGGGAGGACCGGGGAGCTGTTTTTT
- TRBJ2-5 - TRBV19 CASSIDTGGETQYF TGTGCCAGTAGTATAGATACAGGTGGCGAGACCCAGTACTTC
- TRBJ2-3 many TRBV7-2 CASSLVSLKDTQYF TGTGCCAGCAGCTTAGTCTCTCTAAAGGATACGCAGTATTTT
- TRBJ1-2 - TRBV20-1 CSPGHNYGYTF TGCAGCCCCGGACATAACTATGGCTACACCTTC
TRBD2 TRBJ2-3 many TRBV7-3 CASSLSGGRGDTQYF TGTGCCAGCAGCTTATCGGGGGGGCGGGGAGATACGCAGTATTTT
- TRBJ2-1 - TRBV20-1 CRPQVWGNEQFF TGCCGCCCCCAGGTTTGGGGCAATGAGCAGTTCTTC
TRBD1 TRBJ2-1 - TRBV6-1 CASSARTGMRYNEQFF TGTGCCAGCAGTGCCCGGACAGGGATGAGGTACAATGAGCAGTTCTTC
TRBD2 TRBJ2-3 few TRBV20-1 CTLLAGGAPDTQYF TGCACCCTACTAGCGGGGGGGGCCCCAGATACGCAGTATTTT
TRBD1 TRBJ2-1 - TRBV7-3 CASSLQGAFGEQFF TGTGCCAGCAGCTTGCAGGGGGCCTTCGGTGAGCAGTTCTTC
- TRBJ2-7 many TRBV6-2/TRBV6-3 CASSYRHSSYEQYF TGTGCCAGCAGTTACCGACACAGCTCCTACGAGCAGTACTTC
- TRBJ1-6 - TRBV27 CASRLSVRVSNSPLHF TGTGCCAGCAGGCTCTCCGTAAGGGTATCCAATTCACCCCTCCACTTT
- TRBJ2-1 - TRBV7-9 CASSLLGGVPKNEQFF TGTGCCAGCAGCTTACTCGGCGGGGTGCCTAAGAATGAGCAGTTCTTC
- TRBJ1-6 - TRBV12-3/TRBV12-4 CASSLLPGTPLHF TGTGCCAGCAGTTTACTCCCGGGAACACCCCTCCACTTT
- TRBJ2-1 few TRBV6-1 CASSEGGNGREQFF TGTGCCAGCAGTGAAGGAGGGAACGGTCGGGAGCAGTTCTTC
- TRBJ2-2 few TRBV7-2 CAGAGTNTGELFF TGCGCCGGGGCTGGAACGAACACCGGGGAGCTGTTTTTT
TRBD2 TRBJ2-4 - TRBV7-9 CASSLVVGRGDIQYF TGTGCCAGCAGCTTAGTGGTCGGGAGGGGAGACATTCAGTACTTC
- TRBJ2-7 few TRBV5-1 CASSFEPSYEQYF TGCGCCAGCAGCTTCGAACCGAGCTACGAGCAGTACTTC
- TRBJ1-2 - TRBV5-1 CASSLQHDDGYTF TGCGCCAGCAGCTTGCAACACGACGATGGCTACACCTTC
TRBD1 TRBJ2-7 few TRBV29-1 CSVGRTGGVYEQYF TGCAGCGTTGGCCGGACAGGGGGCGTCTACGAGCAGTACTTC
TRBD2 TRBJ2-7 many TRBV20-1 CSAGSLADSYEQYF TGCAGTGCCGGGAGTCTAGCGGACTCCTACGAGCAGTACTTC
- TRBJ2-5 - TRBV20-1 CSAPVRGGETQYF TGCAGTGCTCCAGTAAGGGGGGGTGAGACCCAGTACTTC
- TRBJ2-7 many TRBV20-1 CSALRDLDEQYF TGCAGTGCCCTTCGGGATTTGGACGAGCAGTACTTC
- TRBJ1-1 - TRBV30 CAWAGEVMNTEAFF TGTGCCTGGGCGGGAGAGGTAATGAACACTGAAGCTTTCTTT
TRBD1 TRBJ2-1 few TRBV27 CASSNDGQGGTEQFF TGTGCCAGCTCAAACGACGGACAGGGGGGGACTGAGCAGTTCTTC
- TRBJ2-7 few TRBV11-3 CASSLSGGWEQYF TGTGCCAGCAGCTTATCGGGGGGCTGGGAGCAGTACTTC
TRBD1 TRBJ2-2 many TRBV5-6 CASRRGLNTGELFF TGTGCCAGCAGGAGGGGGCTGAACACCGGGGAGCTGTTTTTT
TRBD2 TRBJ2-1 few TRBV2 CARRLAGGYEQFF TGTGCCAGGCGACTAGCGGGAGGGTATGAGCAGTTCTTC